The 16 T cell receptor beta chains in this list originate from one sample, sequenced in a study of blood T cell repertoires in COVID-19. TCRdb keeps only in-frame clones here, not all; method: immunoSEQ multiplex PCR. The sample shows 90,000 to 130,000 clones, 70% to 90% of them seen only once. Specimen: peripheral blood. The receptors were gathered from a human donor in a cohort sampled during active COVID-19.

J is TRBJ2-7 and V is TRBV19, with D perhaps matching TRBD1 (5 bases). This CDR3 comprises 17 residues. The ends were cut back, 3 bases at V and 0 bases at J, with 18 bases in the middle. The germline V gene encodes CDR1 LNHDA and CDR2 SQIVND (reference sequence). In DNA, the CDR3 is TGTGCCAGTAGTATGGGCCGGGTTGGGGCTAGCTCCTACGAGCAGTACTTC. Protein sequence: CASSMGRVGASSYEQYF.

The chain uses TRBV3-1 (or the pseudogene TRBV3-2) and TRBJ2-3, with 8 bases matching TRBD2. Germline V gene lookup returns CDR1 LGHDT and CDR2 YNNKEL (reference sequence). This CDR3 spans 16 amino acids. V lost 4 bases to trimming and J lost 2 bases; unmatched junction nucleotides: 8. CDR3 DNA sequence: TGTGCCAGCAGCCCACGGGAGGGAGGCCTCACAGATACGCAGTATTTT. Protein product: CASSPREGGLTDTQYF.

This chain links TRBV27 with TRBJ2-6; 12 bases match TRBD2. This CDR3 comprises 20 residues. V was clipped by 2 bases and J by 0 bases; unmatched bases: 8. CDR1 and CDR2 from the germline V gene are MNHEY and SMNVEV (reference sequence). The CDR3 DNA reads TGTGCCAGCAGTTTACGACTAGCGGGAGTTGTCGGCTCTGGGGCCAACGTCCTGACTTTC. It yields the protein CASSLRLAGVVGSGANVLTF.

The chain is built from TRBV7-3 and TRBJ2-3; D perhaps matches TRBD2 (6 bases). Germline-derived CDR1 and CDR2 are SGHTA and FQGTGA. V lost 4 bases and J lost 3, with 11 bases in between. The CDR3 has 14 amino acids. CDR3 in amino acids: CASSSTGTTDTQYF. CDR3 nucleotides: TGTGCCAGCAGCTCAACCGGGACTACAGATACGCAGTATTTT. Full variable domain (outside the CDR3, taken from reference TRBV7-3 and TRBJ2-3): GAGVSQTPSNKVTEKGKYVELRCDPISGHTALYWYRQSLGQGPEFLIYFQGTGAADDSGLPNDRFFAVRPEGSVSTLKIQRTERGDSAVYLCASSSTGTTDTQYFGPGTRLTVL.

The chain links TRBV2 to TRBJ2-3; TRBD2 might be the D (5 bases). Trimming pared 7 bases from V and 4 bases from J, leaving 12 bases between. The CDR3 extends over 13 amino acids. Germline CDR1 is SNHLY and CDR2 is FYNNEI. The CDR3 sequence: CASNLRGPDTQYF. The CDR3 DNA sequence: TGTGCCAGCAATCTGCGAGGGCCAGATACGCAGTATTTT.

The V gene is TRBV19, the J gene TRBJ2-1, with TRBD2 matching 12 bases. The ends lost 5 bases at V and 9 bases at J; junction bases unmatched: 8. Looked up from germline, CDR1 is LNHDA and CDR2 is SQIVND (reference sequence). This CDR3 spans 15 amino acids. In nucleotides, the CDR3 is TGTGCCAGTAGTCAGACTAGCGGGAGAGGAGCTGAGCAGTTCTTC. It translates to CASSQTSGRGAEQFF.

This rearrangement joins TRBV5-1 to TRBJ2-2; D not resolved. Trimming left V 0 bases short and J 4 bases short, with 4 bases between. The CDR3 has 13 residues. The germline V gene has CDR1 SGHRS and CDR2 YFSETQ. The CDR3 DNA reads TGCGCCAGCAGCTTGGGCGGCACCGGGGAGCTGTTTTTT. Residues: CASSLGGTGELFF.

The rearrangement uses TRBV6-2 or TRBV6-3 and TRBJ2-6, with 9 bases lining up with TRBD2. The CDR3 contains 17 residues. Losses at the gene ends were 3 bases for V and 0 bases for J; bases not matched to a gene: 3. Per the germline V gene, CDR1 is MNHEY and CDR2 is SVGEGT. The CDR3 spells CASSYSGGNSGANVLTF. CDR3 in DNA: TGTGCCAGCAGTTATAGCGGGGGTAACTCTGGGGCCAACGTCCTGACTTTC.

The rearrangement joins TRBV7-2 to TRBJ2-7; TRBD1 aligns across 9 bases. CDR3 length: 14 residues. The germline CDR1 and CDR2 sequences are SGHTA and FQGNSA. V gave up 3 bases and J gave up 8 bases; unmatched junction bases: 8. CDR3 nucleotide sequence: TGTGCCAGCAGCTTCCCGGGACAGGGCGTCAAGCAGTACTTC. Translated: CASSFPGQGVKQYF. The variable domain in full, with the rest retrieved from reference TRBV7-2 and TRBJ2-7, is GAGVSQSPSNKVTEKGKDVELRCDPISGHTALYWYRQSLGQGLEFLIYFQGNSAPDKSGLPSDRFSAERTGGSVSTLTIQRTQQEDSAVYLCASSFPGQGVKQYFGPGTRLTVT.

The rearrangement joins TRBV7-3 to TRBJ2-3, with 12 bases identical to TRBD2. Germline CDR1 is SGHTA and CDR2 is FQGTGA. The CDR3 totals 15 residues. The V and J ends lost 4 bases and 6 bases, in that order; junction bases with no gene match: 5. The CDR3 DNA reads TGTGCCAGCAGCTCCGGACTAGCGGGGCAGGATACGCAGTATTTT. It specifies CASSSGLAGQDTQYF.

The V and J genes are TRBV27 and TRBJ2-7; D is possibly TRBD2 (6 bases). V lost 2 bases and J 3 bases, leaving 8 bases between the germline ends. The CDR3 contains 13 residues. Germline CDR1 reads MNHEY; CDR2 reads SMNVEV (reference sequence). In DNA form, the CDR3 reads TGTGCCAGCAGTTTAGTCGGGAGCTACGAGCAGTACTTC. It codes for CASSLVGSYEQYF.

This chain joins TRBV19 and TRBJ1-3, with no clear D. Germline V gene data show CDR1 as LNHDA and CDR2 as SQIVND (reference sequence). This CDR3 contains 15 residues. Trimming stripped 3 bases from V and 0 bases from J, with 9 bases between. CDR3 sequence reads: CASSMYTFSGNTIYF. The CDR3 coding sequence is TGTGCCAGTAGTATGTACACCTTCTCTGGAAACACCATATATTTT.

About this clone: The same CDR3 arises from other DNA sequences in this sample as well. This chain joins TRBV30 and TRBJ1-6; D is perhaps TRBD1 (6 bases). Germline CDR1 GTSNPN, CDR2 SVGIG (reference sequence). V lost 3 bases and J 7 bases, leaving 10 bases between the germline ends. The CDR3 spans 13 residues. The CDR3 nucleotides are TGTGCCTGGAGGGGGGCTGGGAATTCACCCCTCCACTTT. It encodes CAWRGAGNSPLHF.

The chain recombines TRBV9 with TRBJ2-7; 8 bases map to TRBD1. V lost 4 bases, J lost 6 bases, and 12 bases stayed unmatched. The CDR3 is made up of 15 amino acids. Germline V gives CDR1 SGDLS, CDR2 YYNGEE. CDR3 sequence: CASSTQDRAAVEQYF. The CDR3 DNA sequence: TGTGCCAGCAGCACTCAGGACAGGGCGGCTGTCGAGCAGTACTTC.

J is TRBJ1-2 and V is TRBV7-9; weak D call: TRBD1 (6 bases). Germline lookup yields CDR1 SEHNR and CDR2 FQNEAQ (reference sequence). Trimming took 5 bases from V and 8 from J, leaving 12 bases between them. The CDR3 has 12 residues. CDR3: CASSPGARGYTF. For the CDR3, the DNA is TGTGCCAGCAGCCCAGGGGCCCGGGGCTACACCTTC.

This chain joins TRBV5-1 and TRBJ2-5, with 8 bases matching TRBD2. The CDR3 contains 16 residues. CDR1 and CDR2 from the germline V gene are SGHRS and YFSETQ. V dropped 0 bases and J dropped 4; count of bases not matched to a gene: 8. CDR3 region: CASSLEPRGAAETQYF. The CDR3 region has the DNA TGCGCCAGCAGCTTGGAGCCGCGGGGGGCCGCAGAGACCCAGTACTTC.